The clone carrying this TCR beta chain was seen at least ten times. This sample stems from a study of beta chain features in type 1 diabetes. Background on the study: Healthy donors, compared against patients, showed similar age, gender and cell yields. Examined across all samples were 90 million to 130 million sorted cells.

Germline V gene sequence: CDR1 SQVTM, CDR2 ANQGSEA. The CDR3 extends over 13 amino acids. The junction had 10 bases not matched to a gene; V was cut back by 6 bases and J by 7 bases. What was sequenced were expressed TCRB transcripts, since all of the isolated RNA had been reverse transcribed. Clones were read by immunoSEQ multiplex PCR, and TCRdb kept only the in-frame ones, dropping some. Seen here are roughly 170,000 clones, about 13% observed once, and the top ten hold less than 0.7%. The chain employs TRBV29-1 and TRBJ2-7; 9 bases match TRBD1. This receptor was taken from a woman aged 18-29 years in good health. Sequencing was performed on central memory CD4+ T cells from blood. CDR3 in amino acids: CSVGLQGAREQYF. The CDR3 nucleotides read TGCAGCGTGGGACTACAGGGGGCGCGGGAGCAGTACTTC.